The following is a TCR beta chain sequence with its context. Authors' processing steps: Amplification of reference gene primers provided the estimated nucleated cell counts. Profiled with immunoSEQ multiplex PCR; TCRdb holds only in-frame clones, not every one. V and J calls plus clone size are reproduced from that table; the DNA served to infer D and trimming. This table holds roughly 190,000 clones, roughly 94% found once. This sample is part of a study of blood T cell repertoires in COVID-19. Study background: The United States, Italy and Spain provided the acute and convalescent COVID-19 samples. PBMCs, B-cell-depleted T cells, or T cells provided the cDNA or gDNA that made up the material.

The sample was peripheral blood. This TCR derives from a man aged 25-40 years with COVID-19, enrolled during active disease.

CDR3 nucleotide sequence: TGCGCCAGCAGCCAAGAGTCGGTCAGGCAGCCCCAGCATTTT. This encodes CASSQESVRQPQHF. V usage is TRBV4-1 and J usage is TRBJ1-5; no clear D gene. CDR3 length equals 14 residues. Germline values: CDR1 MGHRA, CDR2 YSYEKL. The germline V and J ends were trimmed by 0 bases and 7 bases, with 10 bases remaining between them.